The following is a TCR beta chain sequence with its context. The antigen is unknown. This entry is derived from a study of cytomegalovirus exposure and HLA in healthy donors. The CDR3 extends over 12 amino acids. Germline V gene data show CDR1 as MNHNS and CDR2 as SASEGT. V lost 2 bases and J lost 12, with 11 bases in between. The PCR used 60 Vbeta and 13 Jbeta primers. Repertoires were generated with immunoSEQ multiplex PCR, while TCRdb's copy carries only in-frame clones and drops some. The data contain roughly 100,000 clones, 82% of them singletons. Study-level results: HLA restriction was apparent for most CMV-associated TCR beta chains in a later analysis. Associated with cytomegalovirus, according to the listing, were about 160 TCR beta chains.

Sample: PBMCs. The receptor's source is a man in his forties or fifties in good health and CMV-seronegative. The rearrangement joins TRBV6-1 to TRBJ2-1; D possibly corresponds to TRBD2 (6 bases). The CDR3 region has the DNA TGTGCCAGCAGTGAATGGGGGGTTGGGCAGTTCTTC. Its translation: CASSEWGVGQFF.